The T cell receptor beta chain under discussion was sequenced for a study of regulatory T cells in long-lasting Graves disease. The CDR3 runs to 16 residues. V lost 2 bases to trimming and J lost 2 bases; unmatched junction nucleotides: 5. The germline V gene encodes CDR1 LGHNA and CDR2 YNFKEQ. Time point here: newly diagnosed GD, antithyroid drugs for less than 3 months. TCR sequences were obtained from RNA taken from PBMCs. Through Arm-PCR of CDR3 regions and iRepertoire HTBI primers, TCR beta libraries were built. A single record per CDR3 protein comes from TCRdb applying MiXCR to the multiplex PCR reads. The table has about 210,000 distinct CDR3 sequences, around 19% seen once; the top ten hold about 11%. The same data also contributed to another study, on T cells in Graves' hyperthyroidism and ophthalmopathy.

The material was peripheral blood mononuclear cells (PBMCs), obtained at new diagnosis, from a patient treated with antithyroid drugs. This chain links TRBV4-2 with TRBJ1-3, with 8 bases matching TRBD1. This receptor was identified in a woman aged 25 to 39 with Graves disease. DNA of the CDR3: TGTGCCAGCAGCCAATCGACAGGGGCTACTGGAAACACCATATATTTT. Protein sequence: CASSQSTGATGNTIYF.